The T cell receptor (beta chain) under discussion was sequenced for a study of control samples from healthy donors and cancer patients. Trimming pared 0 bases from V and 3 bases from J, leaving 15 bases between. Per germline, CDR1 SGDLS and CDR2 YYNGEE. The CDR3 runs 16 residues. The assay was immunoSEQ multiplex PCR, and TCRdb's table has in-frame clones only and misses some. Of tens of thousands of clones in the sample, approximately 84% are singletons; the top ten hold 30% to 40%. Sequencing was carried out using PBMCs. This rearrangement joins TRBV9 to TRBJ1-1, with D maybe TRBD1 (6 bases). The TCR originated in a man between 70 and 80 years old with lung cancer. Here the CDR3 DNA reads TGTGCCAGCAGCGTAGGGTTAGGGGGATGGGACACTGAAGCTTTCTTT. It yields the protein CASSVGLGGWDTEAFF.